This T cell receptor (beta chain) was captured in a study of blood T cell repertoires in COVID-19. Study at large: Whether acute or convalescent, the COVID-19 samples came from the United States, Italy and Spain. In each case, the material was cDNA or gDNA derived from T cells, B-cell-depleted T cells, or PBMCs.

The CDR3 totals 17 residues. Germline lookup yields CDR1 SGHAT and CDR2 FQNNGV. V was clipped by 1 base and J by 10 bases; unmatched bases: 12. Original methodology: Counts of nucleated cells, estimated from reference gene primer amplification, were obtained. Clones were sequenced by immunoSEQ multiplex PCR, and TCRdb holds only the in-frame ones, with some missing. V, J and clone size were drawn from that table, and D and trimming were deduced from the DNA. The table includes more than 110,000 clones, around nine tenths detected once. Sequencing was performed on peripheral blood. This TCR was sampled from a human donor in a cohort sampled during active COVID-19. The chain employs TRBV11-2 and TRBJ2-1, with 11 bases fitting TRBD2. The CDR3 is CASSLVSGGAPTGEQFF. DNA of the CDR3: TGTGCCAGCAGCTTAGTTAGCGGGGGGGCCCCGACGGGGGAGCAGTTCTTC.